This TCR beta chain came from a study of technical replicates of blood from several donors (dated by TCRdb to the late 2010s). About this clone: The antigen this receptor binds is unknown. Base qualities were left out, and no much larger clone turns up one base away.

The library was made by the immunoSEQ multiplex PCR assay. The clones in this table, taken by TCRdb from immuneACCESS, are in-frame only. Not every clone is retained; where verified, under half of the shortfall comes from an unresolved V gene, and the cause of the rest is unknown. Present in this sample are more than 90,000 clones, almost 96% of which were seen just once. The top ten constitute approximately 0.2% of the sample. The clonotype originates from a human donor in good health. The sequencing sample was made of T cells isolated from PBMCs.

The nucleotide sequence is TGTGCCAGCAGCCAAAATGTAGGAGGGGACGACAACACTGAAGCTTTCTTT. Its amino acids are CASSQNVGGDDNTEAFF. The chain is assembled from TRBV4-2 and TRBJ1-1; the D gene is possibly TRBD1, with 5 bases matching. V loses 2 bases, J loses 2 bases, and the germline ends lie 18 bases apart. CDR1 and CDR2 were assigned from the germline V gene as LGHNA and YNFKEQ. Taken from cysteine to phenylalanine, the CDR3 has 17 residues. This entry keeps only the CDR3 DNA: 51 bases, framed from base 1.